Listed below are T cell receptor beta chains from one sample, sequenced in a study of blood T cell repertoires in COVID-19. Repertoires were generated with immunoSEQ multiplex PCR, while TCRdb's copy carries only in-frame clones and drops some. This sample carries around 140,000 clones, almost 85% of them seen once, and the ten largest clones take roughly 15%. The source material was peripheral blood. The receptors come from a human donor with acute or convalescent COVID-19. The donor label of this sample is uncertain. CDR3s include the opening cysteine and the closing phenylalanine or tryptophan. D genes are given only for firm matches. Only some rows state a clone size, as once, few, many or a class for expanded clones.

clone size: NA
V gene: TRBV20-1
J gene: TRBJ1-2
D gene: NA
CDR3 protein: CSARNRDGYTF
CDR3 DNA: TGCAGTGCCAGGAACAGGGACGGCTACACCTTC

clone size: NA
V gene: TRBV19
J gene: TRBJ2-7
D gene: NA
CDR3 protein: CASSFSRVGSYEQYF
CDR3 DNA: TGTGCCAGTAGTTTTTCCAGGGTAGGCTCCTACGAGCAGTACTTC

clone size: NA
V gene: TRBV5-1
J gene: TRBJ2-2
D gene: NA
CDR3 protein: CASSRQGSTNTGELFF
CDR3 DNA: TGCGCCAGCAGCCGGCAGGGTAGTACGAACACCGGGGAGCTGTTTTTT

clone size: NA
V gene: TRBV19
J gene: TRBJ1-5
D gene: TRBD1
CDR3 protein: CASSIAHRGDQPQHF
CDR3 DNA: TGTGCCAGTAGTATAGCCCACAGGGGCGATCAGCCCCAGCATTTT

clone size: NA
V gene: TRBV19
J gene: TRBJ2-5
D gene: TRBD2
CDR3 protein: CASSKRLAQETQYF
CDR3 DNA: TGTGCCAGTAGTAAAAGACTAGCCCAAGAGACCCAGTACTTC

clone size: NA
V gene: TRBV5-6
J gene: TRBJ2-5
D gene: NA
CDR3 protein: CASSRTFQETQYF
CDR3 DNA: TGTGCCAGCAGCCGGACATTCCAAGAGACCCAGTACTTC

clone size: NA
V gene: TRBV19
J gene: TRBJ1-5
D gene: NA
CDR3 protein: CASAGGINQPQHF
CDR3 DNA: TGTGCCAGTGCAGGCGGGATTAATCAGCCCCAGCATTTT

clone size: NA
V gene: TRBV7-6
J gene: TRBJ2-2
D gene: NA
CDR3 protein: CASSSRGGNGELFF
CDR3 DNA: TGTGCCAGCAGCTCCAGGGGAGGGAACGGGGAGCTGTTTTTT

clone size: NA
V gene: TRBV5-8
J gene: TRBJ2-1
D gene: NA
CDR3 protein: CASSFQRGANEQFF
CDR3 DNA: TGTGCCAGCAGTTTCCAACGGGGGGCTAATGAGCAGTTCTTC

clone size: NA
V gene: TRBV5-4
J gene: TRBJ2-3
D gene: NA
CDR3 protein: CASSPGDSAFYTQYF
CDR3 DNA: TGTGCCAGCAGCCCGGGCGACAGTGCCTTTTATACGCAGTATTTT

clone size: once
V gene: TRBV13
J gene: TRBJ2-7
D gene: NA
CDR3 protein: CASSYRQVGAYEQYF
CDR3 DNA: TGTGCCAGCAGCTATCGACAGGTGGGGGCCTACGAGCAGTACTTC

clone size: NA
V gene: TRBV30
J gene: TRBJ1-6
D gene: TRBD1
CDR3 protein: CAWSGDRGYSPLHF
CDR3 DNA: TGTGCCTGGAGTGGGGACAGGGGTTATTCACCCCTCCACTTT

clone size: NA
V gene: TRBV5-1
J gene: TRBJ1-1
D gene: NA
CDR3 protein: CASSFGQEGIEAFF
CDR3 DNA: TGCGCCAGCAGCTTTGGCCAGGAGGGCATTGAAGCTTTCTTT

clone size: NA
V gene: TRBV3-1/TRBV3-2
J gene: TRBJ1-2
D gene: NA
CDR3 protein: CASSQVGGKGEGGYTF
CDR3 DNA: TGTGCCAGCAGCCAAGTCGGGGGGAAGGGGGAAGGCGGCTACACCTTC

clone size: NA
V gene: TRBV7-8
J gene: TRBJ2-7
D gene: TRBD1
CDR3 protein: CASSFRDSSYEQYF
CDR3 DNA: TGTGCCAGCAGCTTCCGGGACAGCTCCTACGAGCAGTACTTC

clone size: NA
V gene: TRBV7-2
J gene: TRBJ1-2
D gene: NA
CDR3 protein: CASSPPGAYGYTF
CDR3 DNA: TGTGCCAGCAGCCCCCCGGGAGCCTATGGCTACACCTTC

clone size: NA
V gene: TRBV2
J gene: TRBJ1-3
D gene: NA
CDR3 protein: CASSRDIGNTIYF
CDR3 DNA: TGTGCCAGCAGTAGGGACATTGGAAACACCATATATTTT

clone size: NA
V gene: TRBV3-1/TRBV3-2
J gene: TRBJ1-2
D gene: TRBD1
CDR3 protein: CASSQEGQRSNYGYTF
CDR3 DNA: TGTGCCAGCAGCCAAGAGGGACAGAGATCTAACTATGGCTACACCTTC

clone size: NA
V gene: TRBV5-6
J gene: TRBJ1-2
D gene: NA
CDR3 protein: CASSSLAGGYGYTF
CDR3 DNA: TGTGCCAGCAGCTCCCTGGCGGGCGGATATGGCTACACCTTC

clone size: NA
V gene: TRBV4-3
J gene: TRBJ2-6
D gene: TRBD1
CDR3 protein: CASSHGDNRGRAGANVLTF
CDR3 DNA: TGCGCCAGCAGCCATGGGGACAACAGGGGGCGCGCCGGGGCCAACGTCCTGACTTTC

clone size: NA
V gene: TRBV4-1
J gene: TRBJ2-7
D gene: NA
CDR3 protein: CASSLQDGGFYEQYF
CDR3 DNA: TGCGCCAGCAGCCTGCAAGATGGGGGGTTCTACGAGCAGTACTTC

clone size: NA
V gene: TRBV12-3/TRBV12-4
J gene: TRBJ1-1
D gene: NA
CDR3 protein: CASSSNRDIGAFF
CDR3 DNA: TGTGCCAGCAGTTCTAACAGGGACATAGGGGCTTTCTTT

clone size: NA
V gene: TRBV7-2
J gene: TRBJ2-1
D gene: NA
CDR3 protein: CASSLAAGNLYNEQFF
CDR3 DNA: TGTGCCAGCAGCCTCGCGGCGGGGAATCTCTACAATGAGCAGTTCTTC

clone size: once
V gene: TRBV2
J gene: TRBJ2-2
D gene: NA
CDR3 protein: CASRGGAANTGELFF
CDR3 DNA: TGTGCCAGCAGGGGCGGGGCCGCGAACACCGGGGAGCTGTTTTTT

clone size: NA
V gene: TRBV29-1
J gene: TRBJ1-2
D gene: NA
CDR3 protein: CSATKGKDYGYTF
CDR3 DNA: TGCAGCGCTACAAAGGGGAAGGACTATGGCTACACCTTC

clone size: NA
V gene: TRBV2
J gene: TRBJ1-5
D gene: NA
CDR3 protein: CASSAVNSNQPQHF
CDR3 DNA: TGTGCCAGCAGTGCTGTAAATAGCAATCAGCCCCAGCATTTT

clone size: NA
V gene: TRBV7-8
J gene: TRBJ1-1
D gene: NA
CDR3 protein: CASSSETAKNTEAFF
CDR3 DNA: TGTGCCAGCAGCTCAGAGACAGCTAAGAACACTGAAGCTTTCTTT

clone size: NA
V gene: TRBV5-5
J gene: TRBJ2-7
D gene: TRBD1
CDR3 protein: CASSLAGTGVEQYF
CDR3 DNA: TGTGCCAGCAGCTTGGCCGGGACAGGGGTCGAGCAGTACTTC

clone size: NA
V gene: TRBV7-2
J gene: TRBJ1-6
D gene: TRBD1
CDR3 protein: CASSPRPGQGPVLHF
CDR3 DNA: TGTGCCAGCAGCCCAAGACCGGGACAGGGTCCCGTGCTCCACTTT

clone size: NA
V gene: TRBV7-2
J gene: TRBJ2-1
D gene: TRBD2
CDR3 protein: CASSLGTSGGEQFF
CDR3 DNA: TGTGCCAGCAGCTTAGGGACTAGCGGGGGAGAGCAGTTCTTC

clone size: NA
V gene: TRBV30
J gene: TRBJ1-5
D gene: NA
CDR3 protein: CAWSVRGGGQPQHF
CDR3 DNA: TGTGCCTGGAGTGTACGGGGGGGAGGGCAGCCCCAGCATTTT

clone size: NA
V gene: TRBV5-3
J gene: TRBJ1-1
D gene: TRBD1
CDR3 protein: CARSYTGEATEAFF
CDR3 DNA: TGTGCCAGAAGCTACACAGGGGAAGCCACTGAAGCTTTCTTT

clone size: NA
V gene: TRBV5-1
J gene: TRBJ2-2
D gene: TRBD1
CDR3 protein: CASGTGGNTGELFF
CDR3 DNA: TGCGCCAGCGGGACAGGGGGGAACACCGGGGAGCTGTTTTTT

clone size: few
V gene: TRBV10-3
J gene: TRBJ2-2
D gene: NA
CDR3 protein: CAISEIMNTGELFF
CDR3 DNA: TGTGCCATCTCTGAGATTATGAACACCGGGGAGCTGTTTTTT

clone size: NA
V gene: TRBV3-1/TRBV3-2
J gene: TRBJ1-2
D gene: NA
CDR3 protein: CASSQDYDSGGYTF
CDR3 DNA: TGTGCCAGCAGCCAAGATTACGATTCCGGTGGCTACACCTTC

clone size: NA
V gene: TRBV6-5
J gene: TRBJ1-2
D gene: TRBD1
CDR3 protein: CASSFYRGYGYTF
CDR3 DNA: TGTGCCAGCAGTTTCTACAGGGGGTATGGCTACACCTTC

clone size: NA
V gene: TRBV10-3
J gene: TRBJ1-6
D gene: NA
CDR3 protein: CAISREDRTPLHF
CDR3 DNA: TGTGCCATCAGTCGGGAGGATAGGACACCCCTCCACTTT

clone size: NA
V gene: TRBV5-1
J gene: TRBJ2-3
D gene: TRBD2
CDR3 protein: CASSLGGLAGRTDTQYF
CDR3 DNA: TGCGCCAGCAGCCTCGGAGGTCTAGCGGGTCGCACAGATACGCAGTATTTT

clone size: NA
V gene: TRBV14
J gene: TRBJ1-2
D gene: NA
CDR3 protein: CASSQRSYGYTF
CDR3 DNA: TGTGCCAGCAGCCAACGCAGCTATGGCTACACCTTC

clone size: once
V gene: TRBV4-1
J gene: TRBJ1-5
D gene: TRBD1
CDR3 protein: CASSLQGWGQPQHF
CDR3 DNA: TGCGCCAGCAGTTTACAGGGGTGGGGTCAGCCCCAGCATTTT

clone size: few
V gene: TRBV7-2
J gene: TRBJ1-1
D gene: NA
CDR3 protein: CASSVLSNTEAFF
CDR3 DNA: TGTGCCAGCAGCGTTCTAAGCAACACTGAAGCTTTCTTT

clone size: once
V gene: TRBV10-3
J gene: TRBJ1-5
D gene: NA
CDR3 protein: CAIRGDTSNQPQHF
CDR3 DNA: TGTGCCATCAGAGGGGACACAAGCAATCAGCCCCAGCATTTT

clone size: many
V gene: TRBV30
J gene: TRBJ1-3
D gene: NA
CDR3 protein: CACTGFGNTIYF
CDR3 DNA: TGTGCCTGCACAGGGTTCGGAAACACCATATATTTT

clone size: NA
V gene: TRBV3-1/TRBV3-2
J gene: TRBJ2-6
D gene: NA
CDR3 protein: CASSELTGANVLTF
CDR3 DNA: TGTGCCAGCAGCGAACTAACTGGGGCCAACGTCCTGACTTTC

clone size: NA
V gene: TRBV7-9
J gene: TRBJ2-1
D gene: TRBD1
CDR3 protein: CASSPRPGQGVYNEQFF
CDR3 DNA: TGTGCCAGCAGCCCCCGGCCGGGACAGGGTGTCTACAATGAGCAGTTCTTC

clone size: NA
V gene: TRBV19
J gene: TRBJ1-1
D gene: NA
CDR3 protein: CASSTTGNTEAFF
CDR3 DNA: TGTGCCAGTAGTACGACAGGGAACACTGAAGCTTTCTTT

clone size: NA
V gene: TRBV18
J gene: TRBJ1-3
D gene: TRBD1
CDR3 protein: CASSYAGGSSGNTIYF
CDR3 DNA: TGTGCCAGCTCGTACGCAGGGGGCTCCTCCGGAAACACCATATATTTT

clone size: NA
V gene: TRBV7-2
J gene: TRBJ1-1
D gene: NA
CDR3 protein: CASSLSQNTEAFF
CDR3 DNA: TGTGCCAGCAGCTTAAGCCAGAACACTGAAGCTTTCTTT

clone size: NA
V gene: TRBV10-3
J gene: TRBJ1-5
D gene: NA
CDR3 protein: CAISESSGSQPQHF
CDR3 DNA: TGTGCCATCAGTGAGTCGTCAGGGTCTCAGCCCCAGCATTTT

clone size: NA
V gene: TRBV5-1
J gene: TRBJ1-1
D gene: NA
CDR3 protein: CASSEDGQNTEAFF
CDR3 DNA: TGCGCCAGCAGCGAGGACGGACAGAACACTGAAGCTTTCTTT

clone size: NA
V gene: TRBV4-1
J gene: TRBJ1-5
D gene: NA
CDR3 protein: CASSQGPGGRSNQPQHF
CDR3 DNA: TGCGCCAGCAGCCAAGGCCCCGGGGGGCGAAGCAATCAGCCCCAGCATTTT

clone size: NA
V gene: TRBV6-5
J gene: TRBJ1-1
D gene: TRBD1
CDR3 protein: CASSYSPLGGRAEAFF
CDR3 DNA: TGTGCCAGCAGTTACTCCCCTTTAGGGGGCAGAGCTGAAGCTTTCTTT

clone size: NA
V gene: TRBV4-2
J gene: TRBJ1-1
D gene: NA
CDR3 protein: CASSQDKVAGLWSEAFF
CDR3 DNA: TGTGCCAGCAGCCAAGATAAAGTGGCGGGGTTGTGGTCGGAAGCTTTCTTT

clone size: NA
V gene: TRBV7-2
J gene: TRBJ1-6
D gene: NA
CDR3 protein: CASSVTGYSPLHF
CDR3 DNA: TGTGCCAGCAGCGTCACGGGGTATTCACCCCTCCACTTT